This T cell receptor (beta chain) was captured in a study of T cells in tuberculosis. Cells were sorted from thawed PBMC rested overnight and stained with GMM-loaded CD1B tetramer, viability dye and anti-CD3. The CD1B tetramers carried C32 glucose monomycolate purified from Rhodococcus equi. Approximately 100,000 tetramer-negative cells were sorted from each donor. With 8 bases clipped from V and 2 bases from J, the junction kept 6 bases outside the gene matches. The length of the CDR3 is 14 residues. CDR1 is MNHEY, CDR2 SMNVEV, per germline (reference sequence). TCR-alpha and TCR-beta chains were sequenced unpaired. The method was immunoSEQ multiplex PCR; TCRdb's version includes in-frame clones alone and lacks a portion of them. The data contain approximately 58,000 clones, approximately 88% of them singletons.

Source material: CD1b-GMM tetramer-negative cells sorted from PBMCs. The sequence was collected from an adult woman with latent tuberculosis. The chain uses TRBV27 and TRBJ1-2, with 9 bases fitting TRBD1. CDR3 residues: CASGSGTGNYGYTF. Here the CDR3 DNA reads TGTGCCAGCGGATCCGGGACAGGGAACTATGGCTACACCTTC.